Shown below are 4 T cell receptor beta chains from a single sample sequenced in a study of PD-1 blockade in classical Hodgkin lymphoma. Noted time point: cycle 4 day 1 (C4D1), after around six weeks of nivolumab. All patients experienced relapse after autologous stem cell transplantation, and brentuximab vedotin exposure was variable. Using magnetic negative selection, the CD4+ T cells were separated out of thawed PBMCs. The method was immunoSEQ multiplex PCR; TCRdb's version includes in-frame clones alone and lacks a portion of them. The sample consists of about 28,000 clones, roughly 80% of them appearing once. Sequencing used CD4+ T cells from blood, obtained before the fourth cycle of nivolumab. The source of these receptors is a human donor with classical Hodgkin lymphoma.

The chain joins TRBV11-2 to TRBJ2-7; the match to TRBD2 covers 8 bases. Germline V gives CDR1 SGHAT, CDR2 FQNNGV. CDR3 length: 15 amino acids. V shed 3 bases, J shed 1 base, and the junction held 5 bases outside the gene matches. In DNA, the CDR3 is TGTGCCAGCAGCTTCTCGGCGGGGGGATCCTACGAGCAGTACTTC. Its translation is CASSFSAGGSYEQYF.

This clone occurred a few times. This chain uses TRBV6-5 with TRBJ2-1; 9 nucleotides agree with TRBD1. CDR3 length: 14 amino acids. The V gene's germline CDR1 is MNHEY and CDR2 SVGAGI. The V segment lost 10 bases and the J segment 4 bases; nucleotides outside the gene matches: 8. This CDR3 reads CATRGQGRYNEQFF. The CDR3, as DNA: TGTGCCACCCGAGGACAGGGGAGGTACAATGAGCAGTTCTTC.

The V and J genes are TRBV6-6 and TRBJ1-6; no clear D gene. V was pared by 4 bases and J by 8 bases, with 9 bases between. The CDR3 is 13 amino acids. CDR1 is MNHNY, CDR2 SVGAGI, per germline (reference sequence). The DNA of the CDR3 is TGTGCCAGCAGTTCCCGATCCGATTCACCCCTCCACTTT. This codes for CASSSRSDSPLHF.

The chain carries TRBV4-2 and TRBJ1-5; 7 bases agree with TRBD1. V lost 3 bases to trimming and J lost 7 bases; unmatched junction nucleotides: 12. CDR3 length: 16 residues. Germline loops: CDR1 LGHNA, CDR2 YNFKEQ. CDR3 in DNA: TGTGCCAGCAGCCAGGACGGACAGGCCCTGCGACAGCCCCAGCATTTT. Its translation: CASSQDGQALRQPQHF.